These 30 T cell receptor beta chains came from one sample sequenced in a study of cytomegalovirus exposure and HLA in healthy donors. Amplification used 60 Vbeta primers and 13 Jbeta primers. Data came from immunoSEQ multiplex PCR; TCRdb stores just in-frame clones and leaves some out. This table has some 110,000 clones, about four fifths appearing once. The sample comprised PBMCs. The receptors derive from a young woman in good health and CMV-seropositive.

This rearrangement joins TRBV19 to TRBJ1-2; 8 bases align to TRBD1. V lost 5 bases to trimming and J lost 4 bases; unmatched junction nucleotides: 6. Germline assignment: CDR1 LNHDA and CDR2 SQIVND (reference sequence). This CDR3 spans 14 amino acids. CDR3 amino acids: CASSSGTGLYGYTF. The DNA for the CDR3 is TGTGCCAGTAGTTCCGGGACAGGTCTCTATGGCTACACCTTC.

This chain links TRBV13 with TRBJ2-7; 7 bases are shared with TRBD1. CDR1 and CDR2 (germline): PRHDT, FYEKMQ (reference sequence). The CDR3 runs to 15 residues. After removal of 5 bases from V and 7 bases from J, the junction contained 14 bases not matched to a gene. The CDR3 region is CASSHGTEERMEQYF. As DNA, the CDR3 is TGTGCCAGCAGCCACGGGACAGAGGAAAGAATGGAGCAGTACTTC.

The CDR3 reads CASSGRQRNQPQHF. CDR3 sequence (DNA): TGTGCCAGCAGTGGAAGACAGAGGAATCAGCCCCAGCATTTT. The gene calls are TRBV6-1 and TRBJ1-5; possibly TRBD1 for D (5 bases). Trimming stripped 4 bases from V and 4 bases from J, with 11 bases between. Germline CDR1 and CDR2: MNHNS and SASEGT. This CDR3 has 14 amino acids.

The V and J genes are TRBV4-1 and TRBJ2-2; 15 bases align to TRBD2. Germline V lookup: CDR1 MGHRA, CDR2 YSYEKL. The V segment lost 4 bases and the J segment 2 bases; nucleotides outside the gene matches: 2. This CDR3 spans 17 amino acids. Here the CDR3 DNA reads TGCGCCAGCAGCCCGGGACTAGCGGGAGGAAACACCGGGGAGCTGTTTTTT. Its protein is CASSPGLAGGNTGELFF.

V is TRBV5-4 and J is TRBJ2-3, with TRBD2 matching 14 bases. V gave up 5 bases and J gave up 5 bases; unmatched junction bases: 13. The CDR3 runs to 18 residues. The germline gives CDR1 SGHNT, CDR2 YYREEE (reference sequence). The CDR3 reads CASRKGLAGDPGGDTQYF. CDR3 sequence (DNA): TGTGCCAGCAGGAAGGGACTAGCGGGAGACCCGGGAGGAGATACGCAGTATTTT.

The chain is built from TRBV7-9 and TRBJ2-3, with D unresolved. CDR1 is SEHNR and CDR2 is FQNEAQ in the germline V gene (reference sequence). The CDR3 consists of 13 residues. Deletions cut 3 bases from V and 4 bases from J, with 8 bases between. The CDR3 DNA follows: TGTGCCAGCAGCTTGGTAGTATCAGATACGCAGTATTTT. Protein product: CASSLVVSDTQYF.

This clone was recorded only once. This sequence joins TRBV19 and TRBJ2-7; D gene uncertain. CDR3 length equals 14 residues. Between the trimmed V and J ends, which lost 2 bases and 2 bases, there was a span of 10 bases. Germline assignment: CDR1 LNHDA and CDR2 SQIVND (reference sequence). CDR3 in amino acids: CASSISQETYEQYF. In nucleotides, the CDR3 is TGTGCCAGTAGTATAAGCCAGGAAACCTACGAGCAGTACTTC.

This rearrangement joins TRBV6-1 to TRBJ1-1, with D perhaps TRBD1 (5 bases). The CDR3 is 14 residues long. V lost 5 bases, J lost 4 bases, and 14 bases lay in between. Germline V gene sequence: CDR1 MNHNS, CDR2 SASEGT. CDR3 protein: CASSMTAGRTEAFF. The CDR3 DNA sequence: TGTGCCAGCAGTATGACAGCAGGTCGCACTGAAGCTTTCTTT.

The V and J genes are TRBV30 and TRBJ1-2; 12 nucleotides align to TRBD1. Germline trimming cut 5 bases from V and 13 bases from J; bases unmatched to any gene: 11. This CDR3 has 13 amino acids. CDR1 is GTSNPN, CDR2 SVGIG, per germline (reference sequence). The CDR3 DNA follows: TGTGCCTGGGCGGGACAGGGGGCACGGTCTTGCACCTTC. This translates into CAWAGQGARSCTF.

V and J are TRBV5-1 and TRBJ2-1, with 10 bases fitting TRBD2. V was clipped by 5 bases and J by 2 bases; unmatched bases: 4. CDR1 SGHRS and CDR2 YFSETQ come from the germline V gene. The CDR3 has 15 amino acids. As DNA, the CDR3 is TGCGCCAGCAGGGGAGCGGGAGGGCCCTACAATGAGCAGTTCTTC. This codes for CASRGAGGPYNEQFF.

This chain uses TRBV27 with TRBJ2-3, with a weak D call TRBD1 (6 bases). CDR3 size: 13 residues. The V end lost 8 bases, the J end lost 2 bases, and 11 bases lay between the germline ends. Germline V gene sequence: CDR1 MNHEY, CDR2 SMNVEV (reference sequence). CDR3 in DNA: TGTGCCAGCTCCGGACAGTCCACAGATACGCAGTATTTT. Its protein is CASSGQSTDTQYF.

The rearrangement uses TRBV25-1 and TRBJ2-2; D not resolved. CDR3 length: 13 residues. Germline CDR1 and CDR2: MGHDK and SYGVNS. V lost 5 bases, J lost 5 bases, and 9 bases lay in between. CDR3 DNA: TGTGCCAGCAGTAAAAGCTGGACCGGGGAGCTGTTTTTT. This gives the protein CASSKSWTGELFF.

This chain links TRBV6-5 with TRBJ1-1; TRBD1 matches 11 bases. The V and J ends lost 0 bases and 4 bases, in that order; junction bases with no gene match: 4. The CDR3 consists of 16 residues. The germline gives CDR1 MNHEY, CDR2 SVGAGI. The CDR3 DNA follows: TGTGCCAGCAGTTACTCGCCGGGACAGGGGGGCACTGAAGCTTTCTTT. This encodes CASSYSPGQGGTEAFF.

The V and J genes are TRBV9 and TRBJ1-3; D is unresolved. The end of the DNA fits TRBJ2-2 better, so the J call may be wrong. Germline loops: CDR1 SGDLS, CDR2 YYNGEE. This CDR3 contains 16 residues. CDR3 region: CASSVGSRLNTGELFF. The CDR3 bases are TGTGCCAGCAGCGTAGGGTCTAGACTGAACACCGGGGAGCTGTTTTTT.

This chain links TRBV19 with TRBJ2-7; the D gene is possibly TRBD1 (5 bases). The CDR3 has 13 amino acids. The V end lost 4 bases, the J end lost 6 bases, and 13 bases lay between the germline ends. CDR1 and CDR2 from the germline V gene are LNHDA and SQIVND (reference sequence). CDR3 in amino acids: CASSNRFRGEQYF. CDR3 nucleotides: TGTGCCAGTAGTAACAGGTTTAGGGGCGAGCAGTACTTC.

This clone appeared a few times. The genes are TRBV30 and TRBJ1-2; tentatively, D is TRBD1 (5 bases). Germline-derived CDR1 and CDR2 are GTSNPN and SVGIG (reference sequence). The V gene lost 2 bases and the J gene lost 2 bases, with 15 bases spanning the gap. CDR3 length: 15 amino acids. CDR3 bases: TGTGCCTGGAGTAAAAGAACAGGATCGAACTATGGCTACACCTTC. This translates into CAWSKRTGSNYGYTF. Looking up the rest from reference TRBV30 and TRBJ1-2 gives the full variable domain: SQTIHQWPATLVQPVGSPLSLECTVEGTSNPNLYWYRQAAGRGLQLLFYSVGIGQISSEVPQNLSASRPQDRQFILSSKKLLLSDSGFYLCAWSKRTGSNYGYTFGSGTRLTVV.

The chain has TRBV4-1 and TRBJ2-7, with D possibly being TRBD2 (5 bases). The germline gives CDR1 MGHRA, CDR2 YSYEKL. The CDR3 totals 16 residues. V was shortened by 0 bases and J by 3 bases, with 15 bases between the two germline ends. The CDR3 DNA follows: TGCGCCAGCAGCCAAGACGGGGTGATGGGCCTCTACGAGCAGTACTTC. Amino acids: CASSQDGVMGLYEQYF.

The chain uses TRBV7-8 and TRBJ1-5, with D perhaps TRBD1 (6 bases). The germline gives CDR1 SGHVS, CDR2 FQNEAQ. The CDR3 is made up of 14 amino acids. V lost 5 bases and J 2 bases, leaving 10 bases between the germline ends. CDR3 sequence (DNA): TGTGCCAGCAGCCGACGACAGGGCAATCAGCCCCAGCATTTT. As protein: CASSRRQGNQPQHF.

The rearrangement uses TRBV6-5 and TRBJ1-1, with D unclear. The CDR3 length is 14 residues. V was shortened by 4 bases and J by 0 bases, with 9 bases between the two germline ends. The germline V gene has CDR1 MNHEY and CDR2 SVGAGI. In DNA, the CDR3 is TGTGCCAGCAGTTCCCGAGGATTGAACACTGAAGCTTTCTTT. Residues: CASSSRGLNTEAFF.

The chain couples TRBV9 to TRBJ1-6; D is unresolved. The ends were cut back, 0 bases at V and 7 bases at J, with 11 bases in the middle. The CDR3 totals 15 residues. Germline V gene data show CDR1 as SGDLS and CDR2 as YYNGEE. CDR3 DNA sequence: TGTGCCAGCAGCGTAGATCTCCTACAGAATTCACCCCTCCACTTT. Translated: CASSVDLLQNSPLHF. The variable domain in full, with the rest retrieved from reference TRBV9 and TRBJ1-6, is DSGVTQTPKHLITATGQRVTLRCSPRSGDLSVYWYQQSLDQGLQFLIQYYNGEERAKGNILERFSAQQFPDLHSELNLSSLELGDSALYFCASSVDLLQNSPLHFGNGTRLTVT.

The chain couples TRBV6-1 to TRBJ1-3, with TRBD1 matching over 9 bases. Trimming removed 5 bases from V and 2 bases from J; junction bases left unmatched: 4. The CDR3 loop spans 15 amino acids. CDR1 MNHNS and CDR2 SASEGT come from the germline V gene. The CDR3 spells CASSFTGGAGNTIYF. The CDR3 DNA reads TGTGCCAGCAGTTTTACAGGGGGCGCTGGAAACACCATATATTTT.

This chain links TRBV11-3 with TRBJ2-1; D possibly corresponds to TRBD2 (6 bases). Germline lookup yields CDR1 SGHNT and CDR2 YENEEA. V was shortened by 4 bases and J by 10 bases, with 14 bases between the two germline ends. The CDR3 has 13 amino acids. The chain's CDR3 is CASSYGGRSEQFF. The CDR3 bases are TGTGCCAGCAGCTATGGGGGGAGATCGGAGCAGTTCTTC.

This clone was observed a handful of times. The chain joins TRBV4-1 to TRBJ1-2; D perhaps matches TRBD1 (5 bases). Deletions cut 1 base from V and 1 base from J, with 13 bases between. The CDR3 is 16 residues long. Germline loops: CDR1 MGHRA, CDR2 YSYEKL. The DNA of the CDR3 is TGCGCCAGCAGCCAAGTATACAGGAAAGGTAACTATGGCTACACCTTC. It yields the protein CASSQVYRKGNYGYTF.

Worth noting for this clone: The junction departs from the called germline gene at one end, perhaps through a read error. This chain links TRBV27 with TRBJ1-2, with TRBD1 matching 8 bases. This CDR3 region has 13 residues. Germline CDR1 reads MNHEY; CDR2 reads SMNVEV (reference sequence). The CDR3 spells CTSSLRQGNGYTF. The CDR3, as DNA: TGTACCAGCAGTTTACGACAGGGGAATGGCTACACCTTC.

The chain recombines TRBV7-9 with TRBJ2-5, with TRBD2 matching over 9 bases. Germline CDR1 SEHNR, CDR2 FQNEAQ (reference sequence). The CDR3 is 14 amino acids. The J segment lost 5 bases and the V segment lost 6 bases, leaving 7 bases of the junction unmatched. CDR3 DNA sequence: TGTGCCAGCAGTCGGACTAGCGCGGCCGAGACCCAGTACTTC. This encodes CASSRTSAAETQYF. The full variable domain, with the rest looked up from reference TRBV7-9 and TRBJ2-5, is DTGVSQNPRHKITKRGQNVTFRCDPISEHNRLYWYRQTLGQGPEFLTYFQNEAQLEKSRLLSDRFSAERPKGSFSTLEIQRTEQGDSAMYLCASSRTSAAETQYFGPGTRLLVL.

The chain is built from TRBV5-6 and TRBJ2-7, with D possibly being TRBD1 (7 bases). This CDR3 comprises 16 residues. Germline V gene data show CDR1 as SGHDT and CDR2 as YYEEEE. Trimming stripped 3 bases from V and 0 bases from J, with 16 bases between. The DNA for the CDR3 is TGTGCCAGCAGCTGGACAGGACTAACAAGCTCCTACGAGCAGTACTTC. This translates into CASSWTGLTSSYEQYF.

This chain uses TRBV4-1 with TRBJ1-5; possible D gene TRBD1, 5 bases. The V end lost 2 bases, the J end lost 5 bases, and 16 bases lay between the germline ends. The CDR3 is made up of 16 amino acids. Germline-derived CDR1 and CDR2 are MGHRA and YSYEKL. The CDR3: CASSQILTGEDQPQHF. The DNA for the CDR3 is TGCGCCAGCAGCCAAATTTTAACAGGAGAGGATCAGCCCCAGCATTTT.

This rearrangement joins TRBV5-1 to TRBJ2-3; 10 nucleotides agree with TRBD2. V gave up 4 bases and J gave up 6 bases; unmatched junction bases: 8. In germline, CDR1 is SGHRS, CDR2 YFSETQ. This CDR3 is built from 15 residues. The DNA for the CDR3 is TGCGCCAGCAGCACTAGCGGGAAGGAGACTGATACGCAGTATTTT. It yields the protein CASSTSGKETDTQYF.

This clone has just a few counts. This rearrangement joins TRBV4-1 to TRBJ2-4; the D is unclear. The CDR3 sequence is 13 residues long. Looked up from germline, CDR1 is MGHRA and CDR2 is YSYEKL. The germline V and J ends were trimmed by 5 bases and 7 bases, with 12 bases remaining between them. The CDR3 protein is CASSDLTINIQYF. DNA of the CDR3: TGCGCCAGCAGCGACCTTACTATCAACATTCAGTACTTC.

V is TRBV6-5 and J is TRBJ2-1, with D maybe TRBD1 (6 bases). The V gene's germline CDR1 is MNHEY and CDR2 SVGAGI. The V and J ends lost 2 bases and 4 bases respectively, with 12 bases between them. This CDR3 is built from 15 residues. CDR3 in amino acids: CASSYKRGIYNEQFF. CDR3 bases: TGTGCCAGCAGTTACAAGAGGGGGATATACAATGAGCAGTTCTTC.